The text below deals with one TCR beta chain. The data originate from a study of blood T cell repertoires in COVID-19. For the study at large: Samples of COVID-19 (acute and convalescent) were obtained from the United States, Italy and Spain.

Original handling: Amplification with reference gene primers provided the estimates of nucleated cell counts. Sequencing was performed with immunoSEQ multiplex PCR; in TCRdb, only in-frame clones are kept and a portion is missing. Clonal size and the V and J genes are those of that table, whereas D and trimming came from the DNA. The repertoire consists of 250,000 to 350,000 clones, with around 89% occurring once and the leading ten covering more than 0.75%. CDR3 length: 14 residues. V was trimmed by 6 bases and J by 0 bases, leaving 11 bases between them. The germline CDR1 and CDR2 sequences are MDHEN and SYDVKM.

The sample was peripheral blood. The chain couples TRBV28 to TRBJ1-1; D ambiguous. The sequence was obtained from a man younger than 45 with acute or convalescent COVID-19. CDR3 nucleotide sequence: TGTGCCAGCAGAGCGTATTACATGAACACTGAAGCTTTCTTT. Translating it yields CASRAYYMNTEAFF.